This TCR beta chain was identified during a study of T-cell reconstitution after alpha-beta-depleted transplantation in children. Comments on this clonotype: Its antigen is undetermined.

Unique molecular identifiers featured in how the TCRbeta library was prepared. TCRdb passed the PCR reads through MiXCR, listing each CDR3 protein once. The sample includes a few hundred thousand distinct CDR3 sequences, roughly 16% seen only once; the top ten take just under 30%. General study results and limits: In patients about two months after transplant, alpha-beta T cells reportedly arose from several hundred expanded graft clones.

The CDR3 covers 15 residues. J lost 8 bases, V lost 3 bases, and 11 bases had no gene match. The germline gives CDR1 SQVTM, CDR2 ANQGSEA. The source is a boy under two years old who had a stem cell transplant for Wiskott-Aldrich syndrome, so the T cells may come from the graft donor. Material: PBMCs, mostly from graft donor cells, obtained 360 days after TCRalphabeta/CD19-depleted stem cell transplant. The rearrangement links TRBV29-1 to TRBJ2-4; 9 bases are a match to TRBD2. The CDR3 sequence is CSVDSPRGGRDIQYF. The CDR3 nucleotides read TGCAGCGTTGATAGTCCTCGAGGCGGGAGGGACATTCAGTACTTC.